The next 24 T cell receptor beta chains were all read from a single sample in a study of beta chain features in type 1 diabetes (dated by TCRdb to 2016 to 2019). The receptor library was made with the immunoSEQ multiplex PCR assay. The entire amount of isolated RNA was reverse transcribed using the High Capacity cDNA Reverse Transcription Kit, so the sequenced TCRB transcripts were expressed ones. TCRdb obtained this table from immuneACCESS and retained in-frame rearrangements with V and J assigned. These tables miss some clones; where compared with another copy, unresolved V genes account for less than half of the shortfall, and the remainder is unexplained. The sample includes 450,000 to 600,000 clones, with over 25% observed a single time. The ten largest clonotypes hold 0.06% to 0.07% of the sample. The sample taken for sequencing was naive CD4+ T cells from blood. The sample's cell subset or site, from its label and the paper: true naive CD4+ T cells. These receptors all come from a man aged 18 to 30 in good health.

The J gene is TRBJ2-3, the V gene TRBV7-2; D is unresolved. CDR1 SGHTA and CDR2 FQGNSA come from the germline V gene. The CDR3 covers 17 residues. With 1 base removed from V and 0 bases from J, the gap between germline ends came to 14 bases. The CDR3: CASSLVGGSISTDTQYF. In DNA form, the CDR3 reads TGTGCCAGCAGCTTAGTTGGTGGCTCTATAAGCACAGATACGCAGTATTTT.

This clone has a handful of counts. The gene calls are TRBV30 and TRBJ2-5, with 7 bases that match TRBD2. Trimming cost V 2 bases and J 2 bases; bases outside gene matches: 8. CDR3 size: 15 residues. Germline V gene sequence: CDR1 GTSNPN, CDR2 SVGIG (reference sequence). This chain's CDR3 is CAWSYRGRGQETQYF. As DNA, the CDR3 is TGTGCCTGGAGTTACCGCGGGAGAGGTCAAGAGACCCAGTACTTC. Full variable domain (outside the CDR3, taken from reference TRBV30 and TRBJ2-5): SQTIHQWPATLVQPVGSPLSLECTVEGTSNPNLYWYRQAAGRGLQLLFYSVGIGQISSEVPQNLSASRPQDRQFILSSKKLLLSDSGFYLCAWSYRGRGQETQYFGPGTRLLVL.

This clone was observed a few times. This rearrangement joins TRBV30 to TRBJ2-5; 7 nucleotides align to TRBD2. Per the germline V gene, CDR1 is GTSNPN and CDR2 is SVGIG (reference sequence). J lost 1 base, V lost 2 bases, and 7 bases had no gene match. The CDR3 totals 15 residues. The CDR3: CAWSHTGGFQETQYF. CDR3 in DNA: TGTGCCTGGAGTCACACCGGGGGGTTCCAAGAGACCCAGTACTTC.

In this sample, this clone turned up a few times. The chain joins TRBV29-1 to TRBJ2-2, with 10 bases fitting TRBD2. Germline values: CDR1 SQVTM, CDR2 ANQGSEA. J gave up 6 bases and V 2 bases, and 15 bases lay outside the gene matches. The CDR3 is 18 residues long. CDR3 in DNA: TGCAGCGTTGAAAGCCATAGGGCTAGCGGGAGTAGATCCGGGGAGCTGTTTTTT. This gives the protein CSVESHRASGSRSGELFF.

This clone was detected a few times. The gene calls are TRBV28 and TRBJ1-2; 7 bases are a match to TRBD1. The CDR3 runs 12 residues. J lost 8 bases, V lost 3 bases, and 3 bases had no gene match. CDR1 is MDHEN and CDR2 is SYDVKM in the germline V gene. CDR3 sequence: CASSFPGGGYTF. In DNA, the CDR3 is TGTGCCAGCAGTTTTCCAGGGGGAGGCTACACCTTC.

V is TRBV7-9 and J is TRBJ2-5; tentatively, D is TRBD1 (6 bases). Germline assignment: CDR1 SEHNR and CDR2 FQNEAQ (reference sequence). The CDR3 has 12 amino acids. Trimming removed 5 bases from V and 5 bases from J, with 9 bases in between. This CDR3 reads CASSRDIETQYF. CDR3 nucleotides: TGTGCCAGCAGCCGGGACATCGAGACCCAGTACTTC.

This clone occurred a few times. The CDR3 sequence is CASSFGTGNYGYTF. For the CDR3, the DNA is TGTGCCAGCAGCTTCGGGACAGGAAACTATGGCTACACCTTC. The J gene is TRBJ1-2, the V gene TRBV7-6, with 8 bases that match TRBD1. CDR1 SGHVS and CDR2 FNYEAQ come from the germline V gene. V lost 3 bases and J lost 2; bases outside the gene matches: 2. CDR3 length: 14 residues.

This clone has ten or more counts. This chain links TRBV7-9 with TRBJ2-4; D not certain. Per the germline V gene, CDR1 is SEHNR and CDR2 is FQNEAQ (reference sequence). Trimming cost V 3 bases and J 9 bases, with 12 bases left between them. This CDR3 has 13 amino acids. The CDR3 region is CASSLALRSIQYF. In DNA, the CDR3 is TGTGCCAGCAGCTTGGCCCTCCGGAGCATTCAGTACTTC.

V is TRBV7-8 and J is TRBJ2-3; maybe TRBD1 (5 bases). The germline V gene has CDR1 SGHVS and CDR2 FQNEAQ. Trimming removed 1 base at V and 1 base at J, with 9 bases between. CDR3 length: 15 amino acids. The CDR3 DNA is TGTGCCAGCAGCTTAGAGGGGCGAGGCACAGATACGCAGTATTTT. It encodes CASSLEGRGTDTQYF. Variable domain in full (rest from reference TRBV7-8 and TRBJ2-3): GAGVSQSPRYKVAKRGQDVALRCDPISGHVSLFWYQQALGQGPEFLTYFQNEAQLDKSGLPSDRFFAERPEGSVSTLKIQRTQQEDSAVYLCASSLEGRGTDTQYFGPGTRLTVL.

This CDR3 is CASSVAGGLADTQYF. DNA of the CDR3: TGTGCCAGCAGCGTAGCGGGGGGGCTGGCAGATACGCAGTATTTT. V is TRBV9 and J is TRBJ2-3, with 8 bases that match TRBD2. CDR3 length: 15 amino acids. Unmatched junction bases numbered 4, after V lost 0 bases and J lost 4 bases. CDR1 is SGDLS, CDR2 YYNGEE, per germline.

This sequence joins TRBV18 and TRBJ2-1; TRBD1 might be the D (5 bases). This CDR3 region has 15 residues. Germline V lookup: CDR1 KGHSH, CDR2 LQKENI. The ends were cut back, 4 bases at V and 8 bases at J, with 18 bases in the middle. CDR3 loop: CASSLSDNQGHEQFF. The CDR3, as DNA: TGTGCCAGCTCACTGTCCGACAACCAGGGCCATGAGCAGTTCTTC.

The genes are TRBV30 and TRBJ2-1; D perhaps matches TRBD2 (6 bases). The germline V gene has CDR1 GTSNPN and CDR2 SVGIG (reference sequence). The V end was cut by 0 bases, the J end by 9 bases, with 15 bases between. The CDR3 runs to 14 residues. The CDR3 is CAWSVRLDLIEQFF. In DNA, the CDR3 is TGTGCCTGGAGTGTCCGACTAGACCTCATTGAGCAGTTCTTC.

The sample holds a few counts of this clone. The chain recombines TRBV13 with TRBJ2-7; possibly TRBD1 for D (6 bases). V was cut by 4 bases and J by 5 bases, with 9 bases left in between. The CDR3 consists of 12 residues. Looked up from germline, CDR1 is PRHDT and CDR2 is FYEKMQ (reference sequence). DNA for the CDR3: TGTGCCAGCAGCTCAGGGGTACACGAGCAGTACTTC. Protein sequence: CASSSGVHEQYF.

This clone was observed a few times. This chain uses TRBV5-1 with TRBJ2-1; no firm D call. Germline V gene sequence: CDR1 SGHRS, CDR2 YFSETQ. Trimming pared 1 base from V and 5 bases from J, leaving 13 bases between. The CDR3 runs 15 residues. In DNA, the CDR3 is TGCGCCAGCAGCTTGATTCCGGTAACAAACAATGAGCAGTTCTTC. It codes for CASSLIPVTNNEQFF.

This chain joins TRBV29-1 and TRBJ2-3, with D possibly matching TRBD2 (6 bases). CDR3 length equals 13 residues. Germline CDR1 is SQVTM and CDR2 is ANQGSEA. V was shortened by 4 bases and J by 1 base, with 9 bases between the two germline ends. CDR3 region: CSVVASGTDTQYF. The CDR3 DNA follows: TGCAGCGTTGTGGCTAGCGGCACAGATACGCAGTATTTT.

The V and J genes are TRBV29-1 and TRBJ1-1, with D possibly TRBD1 on 5 matching bases. The V gene's germline CDR1 is SQVTM and CDR2 ANQGSEA. The CDR3 covers 15 residues. Trimming removed 7 bases at V and 1 base at J, with 19 bases between. The CDR3 nucleotides are TGCAGCGCCTTGGACACAGGACGGCAGAACACTGAAGCTTTCTTT. It yields the protein CSALDTGRQNTEAFF.

The gene calls are TRBV2 and TRBJ2-5; tentatively, D is TRBD2 (5 bases). The germline V gene has CDR1 SNHLY and CDR2 FYNNEI. V lost 8 bases and J lost 1, with 14 bases in between. This CDR3 is 14 amino acids long. This CDR3 is CASLLGAAQETQYF. The CDR3 DNA reads TGTGCCAGCCTTTTAGGAGCGGCCCAAGAGACCCAGTACTTC. The full variable domain, with the rest looked up from reference TRBV2 and TRBJ2-5, is EPEVTQTPSHQVTQMGQEVILRCVPISNHLYFYWYRQILGQKVEFLVSFYNNEISEKSEIFDDQFSVERPDGSNFTLKIRSTKLEDSAMYFCASLLGAAQETQYFGPGTRLLVL.

This sequence joins TRBV25-1 and TRBJ2-2; TRBD1 is a possible D gene (5 bases). Germline V CDR1 and CDR2: MGHDK, SYGVNS. V shed 11 bases and J shed 1 base, with 14 bases lying between them. This CDR3 has 14 amino acids. In DNA form, the CDR3 reads TGTGCCTCCCAGGTCACAGGGAACACCGGGGAGCTGTTTTTT. It is translated as CASQVTGNTGELFF.

The genes are TRBV7-2 and TRBJ2-1; TRBD2 aligns across 11 bases. CDR1 is SGHTA and CDR2 is FQGNSA in the germline V gene. The trim removed 4 bases at V and 3 bases at J, leaving 11 bases unmatched. The CDR3 totals 18 residues. The CDR3 sequence: CASSSRTSGLGGYNEQFF. The CDR3 DNA reads TGTGCCAGCAGCTCCCGGACTAGCGGGCTTGGGGGCTACAATGAGCAGTTCTTC.

This clone came up a few times. The chain employs TRBV5-4 and TRBJ2-5; the match to TRBD2 covers 8 bases. The CDR3 consists of 18 residues. The ends lost 4 bases at V and 2 bases at J; junction bases unmatched: 16. The germline V gene has CDR1 SGHNT and CDR2 YYREEE (reference sequence). The CDR3 DNA is TGTGCCAGCAGCCCACTCCCCGGAGGCGGGAGGAGGCAAGAGACCCAGTACTTC. Translation: CASSPLPGGGRRQETQYF. Together with reference TRBV5-4 and TRBJ2-5, the CDR3 gives the full variable domain: ETGVTQSPTHLIKTRGQQVTLRCSSQSGHNTVSWYQQALGQGPQFIFQYYREEENGRGNFPPRFSGLQFPNYSSELNVNALELDDSALYLCASSPLPGGGRRQETQYFGPGTRLLVL.

This clone was observed a few times. The chain joins TRBV29-1 to TRBJ2-5, with D perhaps given as TRBD1 or TRBD2 (5 bases each). CDR3 length: 12 residues. Trimming left V 7 bases short and J 5 bases short, with 14 bases between. Germline assignment: CDR1 SQVTM and CDR2 ANQGSEA. The CDR3 DNA is TGCAGCGCCACGCGAGGGGTGGAGACCCAGTACTTC. This encodes CSATRGVETQYF.

The CDR3 region is CASRNRDYTYEQYF. CDR3 nucleotides: TGTGCCAGCAGAAATCGGGACTACACCTACGAGCAGTACTTC. The V and J genes are TRBV27 and TRBJ2-7; 7 nucleotides align to TRBD2. The CDR3 totals 14 residues. Germline loops: CDR1 MNHEY, CDR2 SMNVEV (reference sequence). The V and J ends lost 6 bases and 2 bases, in that order; junction bases with no gene match: 7.

The CDR3 is CASSGASAYEQYF. Here the CDR3 DNA reads TGTGCCAGCAGCGGTGCTTCTGCCTACGAGCAGTACTTC. The chain couples TRBV7-9 to TRBJ2-7; D not resolved. The CDR3 is 13 amino acids. Germline V CDR1 and CDR2: SEHNR, FQNEAQ (reference sequence). The V end was cut by 5 bases, the J end by 2 bases, with 10 bases between.

This clone was detected a few times. Other DNA sequences within the sample encode an identical CDR3. This chain uses TRBV15 with TRBJ2-7; no reliable D call. The CDR3 length is 13 residues. Per germline, CDR1 LNHNV and CDR2 YYDKDF (reference sequence). Deletions cut 0 bases from V and 3 bases from J, with 6 bases between. The CDR3 sequence is CATSRDTGYEQYF. CDR3 DNA: TGTGCCACCAGCAGAGATACGGGCTACGAGCAGTACTTC. Full variable domain (remainder filled in from reference TRBV15 and TRBJ2-7): DAMVIQNPRYQVTQFGKPVTLSCSQTLNHNVMYWYQQKSSQAPKLLFHYYDKDFNNEADTPDNFQSRRPNTSFCFLDIRSPGLGDTAMYLCATSRDTGYEQYFGPGTRLTVT.